The 11 T cell receptor beta chains given below trace back to one sample, sequenced in a study of blood T cells in healthy people across ages. Through a sample-barcoded 5' primer and a J-beta primer mix, a second PCR was run for roughly 7 to 12 cycles. Using its own MiXCR run on the 5' RACE reads, TCRdb lists one record per CDR3 protein. The sample consists of about 1 million distinct CDR3 sequences, over 35% of them appearing once. Sequencing used blood. The receptors were gathered from a woman in her fifties or sixties in good health.

The chain combines TRBV20-1 with TRBJ2-1, with 10 bases identical to TRBD2. The CDR3 covers 14 residues. With V trimmed by 3 bases and J by 11 bases, 10 bases remained unmatched. CDR1 is DFQATT, CDR2 SNEGSKA, per germline (reference sequence). This CDR3 is CSARGLAGVNKQFF. The CDR3, as DNA: TGCAGTGCTAGGGGTCTAGCGGGAGTAAATAAGCAGTTCTTC.

The rearrangement links TRBV9 to TRBJ2-3, with D unresolved. Germline CDR1 reads SGDLS; CDR2 reads YYNGEE. V lost 4 bases to trimming and J lost 0 bases, with 12 bases between them. The CDR3 is 15 residues long. CDR3 region: CASSPRVGSTDTQYF. CDR3 DNA: TGTGCCAGCAGCCCCCGTGTAGGGAGCACAGATACGCAGTATTTT.

The chain combines TRBV7-8 with TRBJ1-1; D is perhaps TRBD1 (6 bases). This CDR3 has 13 residues. Germline V lookup: CDR1 SGHVS, CDR2 FQNEAQ. V lost 5 bases to trimming and J lost 9 bases, with 16 bases between them. CDR3 protein: CASSPDSYWQAFF. The CDR3 coding sequence is TGTGCCAGCAGCCCGGACAGTTATTGGCAAGCTTTCTTT.

This chain links TRBV9 with TRBJ1-2; 10 bases match TRBD1. The length of the CDR3 is 17 residues. V trimming: 0 bases; J trimming: 4 bases; junction bases outside the gene matches: 9. CDR1 SGDLS and CDR2 YYNGEE come from the germline V gene. The CDR3 spells CASSVGPRQGASYGYTF. The CDR3 DNA is TGTGCCAGCAGCGTAGGCCCTAGACAGGGGGCAAGCTATGGCTACACCTTC. The variable domain in full, with the rest retrieved from reference TRBV9 and TRBJ1-2, is DSGVTQTPKHLITATGQRVTLRCSPRSGDLSVYWYQQSLDQGLQFLIQYYNGEERAKGNILERFSAQQFPDLHSELNLSSLELGDSALYFCASSVGPRQGASYGYTFGSGTRLTVV.

This clonotype has a handful of counts. The rearrangement links TRBV20-1 to TRBJ2-5; D is unresolved. CDR1 is DFQATT, CDR2 SNEGSKA, per germline (reference sequence). Trimming left V 6 bases short and J 5 bases short, with 13 bases between. The CDR3 is 12 amino acids. CDR3 residues: CSAKRLGETQYF. CDR3 coding DNA: TGCAGTGCCAAACGCCTGGGGGAGACCCAGTACTTC.

As concerns this clonotype: Lacking the conserved final phenylalanine or tryptophan, this CDR3 likely reflects a read error. The limits of the CDR3 on the DNA are not certain, so only TCRdb's listed CDR3 is given. The chain has TRBV5-4 and TRBJ2-5; TRBD1 is the table's D call, not checked against the DNA. The CDR3 totals 16 residues, both ends included. CDR1 is SGHNT, CDR2 YYREEE, per germline (reference sequence). The CDR3 sequence is CASSLDDREEGYTFGS.

The V call is TRBV7-8, the J call TRBJ2-3; 9 nucleotides align to TRBD1. The CDR3 is made up of 16 amino acids. V shed 3 bases and J 3 bases; nucleotides not matched to a gene: 7. CDR1 and CDR2 (germline): SGHVS, FQNEAQ. The CDR3 reads CASSFDRGVRTDTQYF. DNA for the CDR3: TGTGCCAGCAGCTTCGACAGGGGGGTGAGGACAGATACGCAGTATTTT.

This clonotype has just a few counts. The chain has TRBV2 and TRBJ2-1; 8 nucleotides line up with TRBD2. The J call is uncertain, as TRBJ2-7 better fits the DNA end. The CDR3 covers 12 residues. In germline, CDR1 is SNHLY, CDR2 FYNNEI. The CDR3: CARGTRNDEQYF. In nucleotides, the CDR3 is TGTGCCAGAGGGACTAGAAACGACGAGCAGTACTTC.

In this sample, this clonotype turned up a few times. The chain is built from TRBV7-9 and TRBJ2-3; 7 bases match TRBD2. Looked up from germline, CDR1 is SEHNR and CDR2 is FQNEAQ (reference sequence). This CDR3 spans 16 amino acids. The J segment lost 0 bases and the V segment lost 2 bases, leaving 5 bases of the junction unmatched. DNA of the CDR3: TGTGCCAGCAGCTTATATGCGGGAGTCAGCACAGATACGCAGTATTTT. It yields the protein CASSLYAGVSTDTQYF.

V gene TRBV7-3 combines with J gene TRBJ2-5, with TRBD2 identical over 11 bases. The J call is uncertain, as TRBJ2-7 better fits the DNA end. Germline-derived CDR1 and CDR2 are SGHTA and FQGTGA. The CDR3 loop spans 15 amino acids. CDR3 DNA sequence: TGTGCCAGCAGCTTAGGGTCTAGCGGGAGGTCCGAGCAGTACTTC. Amino acid sequence: CASSLGSSGRSEQYF.

The chain couples TRBV29-1 to TRBJ2-5; TRBD2 matches 11 bases. This CDR3 contains 20 residues. Germline V CDR1 and CDR2: SQVTM, ANQGSEA. V lost 2 bases, J lost 0 bases, and 17 bases stayed unmatched. CDR3 coding DNA: TGCAGCGTTGAAACCTACTTCTTCGAACCGGGACTAGCGGACCAAGAGACCCAGTACTTC. Encoded protein: CSVETYFFEPGLADQETQYF.